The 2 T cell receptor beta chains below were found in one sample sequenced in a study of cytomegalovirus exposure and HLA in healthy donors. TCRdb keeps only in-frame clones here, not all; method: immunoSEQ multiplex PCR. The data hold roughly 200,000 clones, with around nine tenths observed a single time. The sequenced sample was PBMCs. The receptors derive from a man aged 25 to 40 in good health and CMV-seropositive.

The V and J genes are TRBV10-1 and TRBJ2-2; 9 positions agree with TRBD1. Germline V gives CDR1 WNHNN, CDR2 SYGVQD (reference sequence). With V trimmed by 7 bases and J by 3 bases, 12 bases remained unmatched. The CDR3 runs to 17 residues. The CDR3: CASIAKPGTGYTGELFF. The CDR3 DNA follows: TGCGCCAGCATTGCGAAACCCGGGACAGGGTACACCGGGGAGCTGTTTTTT.

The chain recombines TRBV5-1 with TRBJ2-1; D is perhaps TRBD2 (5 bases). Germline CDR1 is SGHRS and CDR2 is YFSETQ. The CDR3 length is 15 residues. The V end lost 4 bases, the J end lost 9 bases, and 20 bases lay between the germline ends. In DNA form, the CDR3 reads TGCGCCAGCAGCCGCCGCGGTAGCGAGAAGGGTGAGCAGTTCTTC. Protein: CASSRRGSEKGEQFF.